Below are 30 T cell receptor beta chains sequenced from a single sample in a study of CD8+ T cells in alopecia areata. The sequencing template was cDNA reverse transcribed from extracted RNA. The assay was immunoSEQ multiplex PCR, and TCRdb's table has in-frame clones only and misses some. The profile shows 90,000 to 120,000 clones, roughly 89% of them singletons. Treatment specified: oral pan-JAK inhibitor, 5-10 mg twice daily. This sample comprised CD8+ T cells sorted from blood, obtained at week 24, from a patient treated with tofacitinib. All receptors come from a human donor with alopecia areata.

The DNA for the CDR3 is TGTGCCAGCAGCCCCGTGCCTAGCGGGGCGTCGGAGACCCAGTACTTC. Its protein is CASSPVPSGASETQYF. This chain links TRBV7-9 with TRBJ2-5, with 9 bases identical to TRBD2. The J segment lost 5 bases and the V segment lost 5 bases, leaving 12 bases of the junction unmatched. The CDR3 is 16 residues long. CDR1 and CDR2 from the germline V gene are SEHNR and FQNEAQ (reference sequence).

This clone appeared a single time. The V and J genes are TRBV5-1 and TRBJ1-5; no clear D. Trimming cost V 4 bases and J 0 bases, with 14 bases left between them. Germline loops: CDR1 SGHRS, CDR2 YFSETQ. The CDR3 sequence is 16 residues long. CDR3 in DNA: TGCGCCAGCAGCGCGACACGACGGGCTAGCAATCAGCCCCAGCATTTT. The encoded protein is CASSATRRASNQPQHF.

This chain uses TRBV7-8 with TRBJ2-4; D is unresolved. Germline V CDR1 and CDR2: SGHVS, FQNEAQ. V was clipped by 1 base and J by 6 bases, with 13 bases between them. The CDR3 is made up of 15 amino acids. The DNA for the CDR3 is TGTGCCAGCAGCTTAGGTACACAGAGACGAAACATTCAGTACTTC. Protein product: CASSLGTQRRNIQYF.

The CDR3 is CASSVRGGNTGELFF. In nucleotides, the CDR3 is TGTGCCAGCAGCGTGCGGGGGGGCAACACCGGGGAGCTGTTTTTT. The chain joins TRBV9 to TRBJ2-2, with 9 bases identical to TRBD2. Germline V gene lookup returns CDR1 SGDLS and CDR2 YYNGEE. V gave up 2 bases and J gave up 2 bases; unmatched junction bases: 1. This CDR3 region has 15 residues.

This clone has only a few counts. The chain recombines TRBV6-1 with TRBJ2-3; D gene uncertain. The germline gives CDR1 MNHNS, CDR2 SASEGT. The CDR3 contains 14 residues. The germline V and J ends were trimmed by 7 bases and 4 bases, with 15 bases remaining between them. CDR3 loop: CASTEGVEADTQYF. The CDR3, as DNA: TGTGCCAGCACCGAAGGCGTGGAAGCAGATACGCAGTATTTT.

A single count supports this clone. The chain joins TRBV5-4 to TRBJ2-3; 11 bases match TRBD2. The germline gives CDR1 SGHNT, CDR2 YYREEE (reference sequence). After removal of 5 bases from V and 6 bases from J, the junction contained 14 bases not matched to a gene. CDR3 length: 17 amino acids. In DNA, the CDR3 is TGTGCCAGCAGACCCTATACTAGCGGGAGTTACACGGATACGCAGTATTTT. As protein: CASRPYTSGSYTDTQYF.

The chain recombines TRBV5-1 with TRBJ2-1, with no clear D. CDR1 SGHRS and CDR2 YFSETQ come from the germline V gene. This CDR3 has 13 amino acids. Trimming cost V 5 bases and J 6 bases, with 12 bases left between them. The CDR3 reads CASSLSTVNEQFF. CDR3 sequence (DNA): TGCGCCAGCAGTCTGTCCACGGTCAATGAGCAGTTCTTC.

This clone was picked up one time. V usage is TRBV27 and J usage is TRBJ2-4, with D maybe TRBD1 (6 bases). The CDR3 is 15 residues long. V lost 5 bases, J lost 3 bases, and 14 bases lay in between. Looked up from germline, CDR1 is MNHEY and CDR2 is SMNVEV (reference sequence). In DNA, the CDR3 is TGTGCCAGCAGTGTCCAGGGGTTAGGCAAAAACATTCAGTACTTC. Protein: CASSVQGLGKNIQYF.

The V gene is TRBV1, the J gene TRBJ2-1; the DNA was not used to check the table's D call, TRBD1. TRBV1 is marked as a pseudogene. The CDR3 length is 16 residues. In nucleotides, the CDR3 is TGCACCAGCAGCCAAGTGTGTCGGTACCAGGGAAGTGAGCAGTTCTTC. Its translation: CTSSQVCRYQGSEQFF.

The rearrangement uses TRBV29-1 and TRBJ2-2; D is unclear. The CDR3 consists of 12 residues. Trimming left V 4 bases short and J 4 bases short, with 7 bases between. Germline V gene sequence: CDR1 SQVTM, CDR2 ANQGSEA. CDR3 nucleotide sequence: TGCAGCGTTGTTTCCTTCACCGGGGAGCTGTTTTTT. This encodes CSVVSFTGELFF.

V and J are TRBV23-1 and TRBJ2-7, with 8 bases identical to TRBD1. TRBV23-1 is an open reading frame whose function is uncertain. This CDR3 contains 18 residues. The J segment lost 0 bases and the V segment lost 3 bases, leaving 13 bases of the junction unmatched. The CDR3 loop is CASSQYADRARSSYEQYF. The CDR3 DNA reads TGCGCCAGCAGTCAGTACGCGGACAGGGCGAGGAGCTCCTACGAGCAGTACTTC.

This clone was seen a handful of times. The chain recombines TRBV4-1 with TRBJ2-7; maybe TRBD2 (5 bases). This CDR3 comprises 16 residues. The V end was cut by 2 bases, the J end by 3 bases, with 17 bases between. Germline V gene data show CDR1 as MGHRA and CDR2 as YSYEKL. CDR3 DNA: TGCGCCAGCAGCCAAACCGCCTCATCCAGCGGCTACGAGCAGTACTTC. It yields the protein CASSQTASSSGYEQYF.

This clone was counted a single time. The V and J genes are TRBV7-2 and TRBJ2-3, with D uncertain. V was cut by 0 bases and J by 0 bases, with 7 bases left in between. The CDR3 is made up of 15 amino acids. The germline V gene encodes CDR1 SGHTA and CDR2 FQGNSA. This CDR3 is CASSLAPRSTDTQYF. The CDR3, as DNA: TGTGCCAGCAGCTTAGCTCCAAGAAGCACAGATACGCAGTATTTT.

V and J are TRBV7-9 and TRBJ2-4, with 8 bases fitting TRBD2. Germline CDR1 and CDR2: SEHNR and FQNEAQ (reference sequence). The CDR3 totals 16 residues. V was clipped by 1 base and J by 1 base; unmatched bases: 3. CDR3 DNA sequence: TGTGCCAGCAGCTTAGAACCTAGCGGGGCCAAAAACATTCAGTACTTC. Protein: CASSLEPSGAKNIQYF.

In DNA, the CDR3 is TGCGCCAGCAGCTTGACCAGGGAAACCGGGGAGCTGTTTTTT. Amino acids: CASSLTRETGELFF. This sequence joins TRBV5-1 and TRBJ2-2, with TRBD1 as a possible D gene (5 bases). CDR1 and CDR2 (germline): SGHRS, YFSETQ. The germline V and J ends were trimmed by 1 base and 5 bases, with 9 bases remaining between them. The CDR3 has 14 residues.

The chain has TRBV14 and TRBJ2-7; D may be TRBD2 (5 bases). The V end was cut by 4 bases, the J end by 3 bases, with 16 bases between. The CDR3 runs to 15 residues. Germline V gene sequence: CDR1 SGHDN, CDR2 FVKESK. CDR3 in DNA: TGTGCCAGCAGCCCCGGGGAATCAAGGTACTACGAGCAGTACTTC. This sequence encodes CASSPGESRYYEQYF. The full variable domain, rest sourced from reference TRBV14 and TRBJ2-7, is EAGVTQFPSHSVIEKGQTVTLRCDPISGHDNLYWYRRVMGKEIKFLLHFVKESKQDESGMPNNRFLAERTGGTYSTLKVQPAELEDSGVYFCASSPGESRYYEQYFGPGTRLTVT.

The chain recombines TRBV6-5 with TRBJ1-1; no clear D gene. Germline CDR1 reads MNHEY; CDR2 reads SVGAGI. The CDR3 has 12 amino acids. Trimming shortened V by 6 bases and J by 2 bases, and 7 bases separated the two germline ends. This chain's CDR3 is CASRHANTEAFF. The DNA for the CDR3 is TGTGCCAGCAGACACGCCAACACTGAAGCTTTCTTT.

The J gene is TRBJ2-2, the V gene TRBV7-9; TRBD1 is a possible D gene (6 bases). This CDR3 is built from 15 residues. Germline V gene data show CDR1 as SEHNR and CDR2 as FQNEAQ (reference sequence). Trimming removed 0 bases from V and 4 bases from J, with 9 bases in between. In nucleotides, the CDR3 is TGTGCCAGCAGCTTAGCGGGGGCGCCCACCGGGGAGCTGTTTTTT. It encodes CASSLAGAPTGELFF.

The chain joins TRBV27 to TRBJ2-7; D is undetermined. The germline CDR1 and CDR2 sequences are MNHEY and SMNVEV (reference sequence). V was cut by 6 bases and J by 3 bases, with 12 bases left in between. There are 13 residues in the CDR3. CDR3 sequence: CASSALRSYEQYF. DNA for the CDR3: TGTGCCAGCAGCGCACTTCGGAGCTACGAGCAGTACTTC.

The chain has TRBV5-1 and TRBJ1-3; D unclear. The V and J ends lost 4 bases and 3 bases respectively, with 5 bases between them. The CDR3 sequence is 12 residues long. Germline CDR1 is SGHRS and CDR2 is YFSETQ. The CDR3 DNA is TGCGCCAGCAGCGACGTTGGAAACACCATATATTTT. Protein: CASSDVGNTIYF.

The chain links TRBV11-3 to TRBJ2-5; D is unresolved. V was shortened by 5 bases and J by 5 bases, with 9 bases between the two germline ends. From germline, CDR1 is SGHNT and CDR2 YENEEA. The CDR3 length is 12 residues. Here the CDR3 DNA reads TGTGCCAGCAGCGTGGCTTCGGAGACCCAGTACTTC. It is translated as CASSVASETQYF.

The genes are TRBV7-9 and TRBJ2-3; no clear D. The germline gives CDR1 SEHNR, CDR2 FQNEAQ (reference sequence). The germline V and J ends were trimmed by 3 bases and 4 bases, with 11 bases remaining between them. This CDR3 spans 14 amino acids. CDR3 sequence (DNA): TGTGCCAGCAGCTTGGACGGGTATGCAGATACGCAGTATTTT. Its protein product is CASSLDGYADTQYF.

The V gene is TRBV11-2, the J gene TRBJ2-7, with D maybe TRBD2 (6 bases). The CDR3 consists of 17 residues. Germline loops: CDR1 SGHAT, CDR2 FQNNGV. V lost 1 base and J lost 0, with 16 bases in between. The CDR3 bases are TGTGCCAGCAGCTTAGGGGGGGATTGGGTGAGCTCCTACGAGCAGTACTTC. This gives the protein CASSLGGDWVSSYEQYF.

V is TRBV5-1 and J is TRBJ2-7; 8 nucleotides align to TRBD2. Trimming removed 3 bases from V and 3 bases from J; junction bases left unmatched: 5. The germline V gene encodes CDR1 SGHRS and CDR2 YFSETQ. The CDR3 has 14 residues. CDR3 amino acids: CASSSAGALYEQYF. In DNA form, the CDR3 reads TGCGCCAGCAGCTCAGCGGGGGCACTCTACGAGCAGTACTTC.

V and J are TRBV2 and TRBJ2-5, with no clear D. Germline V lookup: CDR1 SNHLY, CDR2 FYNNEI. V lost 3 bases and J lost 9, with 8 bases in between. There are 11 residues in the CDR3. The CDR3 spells CASSDSGPQYF. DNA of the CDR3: TGTGCCAGCAGTGATAGTGGGCCCCAGTACTTC.

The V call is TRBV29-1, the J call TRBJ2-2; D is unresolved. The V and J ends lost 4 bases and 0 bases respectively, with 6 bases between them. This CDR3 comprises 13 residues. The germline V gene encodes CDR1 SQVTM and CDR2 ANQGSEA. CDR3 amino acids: CSVGLSNTGELFF. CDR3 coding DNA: TGCAGCGTTGGACTTTCGAACACCGGGGAGCTGTTTTTT.

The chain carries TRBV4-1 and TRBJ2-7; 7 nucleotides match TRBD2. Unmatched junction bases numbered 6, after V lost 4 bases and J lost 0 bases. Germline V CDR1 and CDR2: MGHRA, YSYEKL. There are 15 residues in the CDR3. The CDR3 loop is CASSLTAGDSYEQYF. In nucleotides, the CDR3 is TGCGCCAGCAGCCTTACGGCGGGAGACTCCTACGAGCAGTACTTC.

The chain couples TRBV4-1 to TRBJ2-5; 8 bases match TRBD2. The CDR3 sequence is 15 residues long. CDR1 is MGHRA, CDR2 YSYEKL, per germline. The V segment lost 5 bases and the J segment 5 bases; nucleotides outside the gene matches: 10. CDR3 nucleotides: TGCGCCAGCAGCTTCCGGGGGGGCCTGATTGAGACCCAGTACTTC. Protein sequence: CASSFRGGLIETQYF.

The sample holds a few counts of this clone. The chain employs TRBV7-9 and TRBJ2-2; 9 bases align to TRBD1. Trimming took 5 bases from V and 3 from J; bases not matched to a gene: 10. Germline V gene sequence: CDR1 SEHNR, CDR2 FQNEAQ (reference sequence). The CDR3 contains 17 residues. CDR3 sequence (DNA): TGTGCCAGCAGCGCTCGAAGGACAGGGGAGGACACCGGGGAGCTGTTTTTT. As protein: CASSARRTGEDTGELFF.

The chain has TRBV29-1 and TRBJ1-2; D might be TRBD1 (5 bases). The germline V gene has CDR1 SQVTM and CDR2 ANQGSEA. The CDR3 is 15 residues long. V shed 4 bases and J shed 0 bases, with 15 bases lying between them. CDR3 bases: TGCAGCGTTGCAGAGTCACAGGCCACTAACTATGGCTACACCTTC. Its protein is CSVAESQATNYGYTF.